A selection of T cell receptor beta chains follows, all from one sample in a study of cytomegalovirus exposure and HLA in healthy donors. Profiling relied on immunoSEQ multiplex PCR, and the TCRdb table lists in-frame clones only, not all of them. The sample consists of about 150,000 clones, 60% to 80% of them appearing once. The sample comprised PBMCs. Receptor source: a male donor in good health and CMV-seronegative. CDR3s include the opening cysteine and the closing phenylalanine or tryptophan. A D gene is named only where the DNA matches it firmly. A row's size may be missing; if present it is once, few, many or a size class.

d_call	clone_size	j_call	v_call	cdr3_nt	cdr3_aa
.	.	TRBJ1-1	TRBV28	TGTGCCAGCAGTCCCCACAGACTGAACACTGAAGCTTTCTTT	CASSPHRLNTEAFF
.	.	TRBJ2-7	TRBV4-1	TGCGCCAGCAGCAGTGCTAGGAGCTCCTACGAGCAGTACTTC	CASSSARSSYEQYF
TRBD2	.	TRBJ2-3	TRBV18	TGTGCCAGCTCGCCAAATAGCGGGGGCATAGATACGCAGTATTTT	CASSPNSGGIDTQYF
.	.	TRBJ1-5	TRBV2	TGTGCCAGCAGGGGGAGGATGGGCAATCAGCCCCAGCATTTT	CASRGRMGNQPQHF
TRBD1	.	TRBJ2-7	TRBV9	TGTGCCAGCAGCGTAGAGACGGGGACAGGGATCTACGAGCAGTACTTC	CASSVETGTGIYEQYF
TRBD2	.	TRBJ2-7	TRBV7-2	TGTGCCAGCAGCTTACCCACTAGCGGGAACGAGCAGTACTTC	CASSLPTSGNEQYF
.	.	TRBJ1-2	TRBV7-9	TGTGCCAGCAGCTTAGGGGGGGGCGGGGATGGCTACACCTTC	CASSLGGGGDGYTF
.	.	TRBJ2-7	TRBV11-2	TGTGCCAGCAGCTCGGGGAACGAGCAGTACTTC	CASSSGNEQYF
.	.	TRBJ1-1	TRBV5-1	TGCGCCAGCAGGGATCAGGGGACGACTGAAGCTTTCTTT	CASRDQGTTEAFF
.	.	TRBJ2-7	TRBV2	TGTGCCAGCAGCAGAACTAAAATCGAAGCCTACGAGCAGTACTTC	CASSRTKIEAYEQYF
TRBD2	few	TRBJ2-1	TRBV14	TGTGCCAGCAGCCCCACGGGGGGGGTATCCTACAATGAGCAGTTCTTC	CASSPTGGVSYNEQFF
TRBD1	.	TRBJ2-7	TRBV9	TGTGCCAGCAGCGTAGTTGGGACAGGGGTGAGAGAGCAGTACTTC	CASSVVGTGVREQYF
TRBD2	few	TRBJ2-5	TRBV7-2	TGTGCCACCGCAGGGCGGGGGGGAGAGACCCAGTACTTC	CATAGRGGETQYF
TRBD1	few	TRBJ1-2	TRBV6-5	TGTGCCAGCAGGACTCCGGGACAGACTAACTATGGCTACACCTTC	CASRTPGQTNYGYTF
.	.	TRBJ1-4	TRBV5-1	TGCGCCAGCCGGGTGTTGGCTAATGAAAAACTGTTTTTT	CASRVLANEKLFF